This TCR beta chain was obtained from a study of OX40 agonist ivuxolimab in advanced cancers. Study-wide findings and caveats: Low normalized T-cell clonal expansion was additionally recorded for some nonresponders.

Germline V gene sequence: CDR1 MRHNA, CDR2 SNTAGT. V was trimmed by 8 bases and J by 4 bases, leaving 9 bases between them. The CDR3 extends over 12 amino acids. In regard to this clone: Its antigen is unknown.

Clones were read by immunoSEQ multiplex PCR, and TCRdb kept only the in-frame ones, dropping some. This sample has tens of thousands of clones; 80% to 90% occur once, and the top ten carry around a sixth. The material was CD4+ or CD8+ T cells sorted from blood, obtained in a trial of the OX40 agonist ivuxolimab. This receptor was obtained from an adult with an advanced solid tumor such as melanoma, head and neck, liver or kidney cancer. The chain has TRBV6-4 and TRBJ1-3, with D unclear. Written as DNA, the CDR3 is TGTGCCAGCGCCAACTGGGGAAACACCATATATTTT. Protein sequence: CASANWGNTIYF.